The clone carrying this T cell receptor (beta chain) was counted at least ten times. Its antigen is still unknown. The data are from a study of glioma-infiltrating T cells. Study outcomes and limitations: Gliomas, especially low-grade, showed above-expected tissue-blood divergence; non-neoplastic patients showed below. CDR3 overlap between tissue and blood was very small.

Amplification of TCR alpha and beta CDR3 regions from RNA used iRepertoire nested multiplex PCR. Tissue mRNA or PBMC total RNA, roughly 95-400 ng, went into one-step reverse transcription and amplification. TCRdb ran MiXCR on the multiplex PCR reads and lists one entry per CDR3 protein. In the table there are approximately 20,000 distinct CDR3 sequences, 20% to 25% of which are singletons. The origin of this receptor is a human donor with low-grade glioma or glioblastoma, undergoing nonglioma brain surgery, or in good health (not recorded which). The sequencing sample was made of glioma tissue, nonneoplastic brain tissue, or PBMCs (not recorded which).

The CDR3 loop reads CATGLAGPRDEQFF. The CDR3 region has the DNA TGTGCCACGGGACTAGCGGGGCCCAGGGATGAGCAGTTCTTC. The chain combines TRBV28 with TRBJ2-1; 13 nucleotides line up with TRBD2. The CDR3 contains 14 residues. The J segment lost 8 bases and the V segment lost 10 bases, leaving 8 bases of the junction unmatched. Germline loops: CDR1 MDHEN, CDR2 SYDVKM.